The 27 T cell receptor beta chains in this list originate from one sample, sequenced in a study of T cells in Graves' hyperthyroidism and ophthalmopathy. Template material for amplifying TCR beta CDR3 regions consisted of RNA transcripts. Primed by the HTBI set, a first-round RT-PCR was run on the TCR CDR3. One entry per CDR3 protein, called by TCRdb with MiXCR from the multiplex PCR reads. The sample holds 480,000 or so distinct CDR3 sequences; 46% are singletons and the top ten take about two fifths. The sequenced sample consisted of peripheral blood or thyroid tissue (not recorded which). The receptors were gathered from an adult woman with Graves' disease, either hyperthyroidism or ophthalmopathy (not recorded which).

A note on this clonotype: Germline and junction disagree at one end, which may indicate a read error. The CDR3 loop reads CASSLPTGAGELLF. The CDR3 DNA reads as TGTGCCAGCAGCTTACCGACTGGCGCTGGGGAGCTGCTTTTT. The rearrangement uses TRBV13 and TRBJ2-2; perhaps TRBD2 as D (5 bases). The CDR3 runs to 14 residues. Per germline, CDR1 PRHDT and CDR2 FYEKMQ (reference sequence). The whole variable domain, filled in from reference TRBV13 and TRBJ2-2, reads AAGVIQSPRHLIKEKRETATLKCYPIPRHDTVYWYQQGPGQDPQFLISFYEKMQSDKGSIPDRFSAQQFSDYHSELNMSSLELGDSALYFCASSLPTGAGELLFGEGSRLTVL.

This clonotype was counted only a few times. The chain is built from TRBV10-3 and TRBJ1-1; D gene unclear. Trimming removed 3 bases at V and 8 bases at J, with 10 bases between. The length of the CDR3 is 12 residues. In germline, CDR1 is ENHRY, CDR2 SYGVKD. The CDR3, as DNA: TGTGCCATCAGTGAAGGAATGCTAGAAGCTTTCTTT. This encodes CAISEGMLEAFF.

This clonotype was seen many times. This may be a read error, as it is one base from a much larger clone. The genes are TRBV7-2 and TRBJ2-5, with 8 bases that match TRBD1. The J segment lost 5 bases and the V segment lost 5 bases, leaving 4 bases of the junction unmatched. CDR1 is SGHTA, CDR2 FQGNSA, per germline. The CDR3 has 13 residues. The CDR3 here is CASSARGPETQYF. The CDR3 nucleotides read TGTGCCAGCAGCGCCAGGGGGCCGGAGACCCAGTACTTC. The variable domain in full, completed from reference TRBV7-2 and TRBJ2-5, reads GAGVSQSPSNKVTEKGKDVELRCDPISGHTALYWYRQSLGQGLEFLIYFQGNSAPDKSGLPSDRFSAERTGGSVSTLTIQRTQQEDSAVYLCASSARGPETQYFGPGTRLLVL.

This clonotype was observed many times. The rearrangement uses TRBV2 and TRBJ1-2; TRBD1 aligns across 7 bases. The germline V gene has CDR1 SNHLY and CDR2 FYNNEI. CDR3 length: 12 residues. Germline trimming cut 5 bases from V and 8 bases from J; bases unmatched to any gene: 5. DNA of the CDR3: TGTGCCAGCAGTCGACAGGGATCGGGCTACACCTTC. It codes for CASSRQGSGYTF.

The chain couples TRBV19 to TRBJ1-2, with D possibly being TRBD1 (6 bases). Germline lookup yields CDR1 LNHDA and CDR2 SQIVND (reference sequence). This CDR3 region has 12 residues. CDR3 sequence: CASSAGDHGYTF. In nucleotides, the CDR3 is TGTGCTAGCTCGGCAGGGGATCATGGCTACACCTTC. The full variable domain, in which reference TRBV19 and TRBJ1-2 provide the parts outside the CDR3, is DGGITQSPKYLFRKEGQNVTLSCEQNLNHDAMYWYRQDPGQGLRLIYYSQIVNDFQKGDIAEGYSVSREKKESFPLTVTSAQKNPTAFYLCASSAGDHGYTFGSGTRLTVV.

This chain links TRBV29-1 with TRBJ2-7; 11 bases align to TRBD2. This CDR3 is built from 14 residues. With V trimmed by 7 bases and J by 2 bases, 7 bases remained unmatched. Germline CDR1 reads SQVTM; CDR2 reads ANQGSEA. The CDR3 spells CSGIRGLAAYEQYF. As DNA, the CDR3 is TGCAGCGGTATTCGGGGACTAGCGGCCTACGAGCAGTACTTC.

The chain joins TRBV7-9 to TRBJ2-7; D is possibly TRBD2 (6 bases). The germline V and J ends were trimmed by 11 bases and 7 bases, with 9 bases remaining between them. CDR3 length: 9 amino acids. CDR1 and CDR2 (germline): SEHNR, FQNEAQ (reference sequence). The CDR3 spells CACRGEQYF. The DNA of the CDR3 is TGTGCCTGTCGGGGGGAGCAGTACTTC.

The chain uses TRBV11-2 and TRBJ1-2; D remains ambiguous. Looked up from germline, CDR1 is SGHAT and CDR2 is FQNNGV. V dropped 2 bases and J dropped 6 bases, with 10 bases sitting between them. The CDR3 runs 13 residues. The CDR3 is CASSLIPRDGYTF. The DNA of the CDR3 is TGTGCCAGCAGCTTAATTCCCCGGGATGGCTACACCTTC.

The V and J genes are TRBV2 and TRBJ2-7, with a possible D match to TRBD2 (6 bases). The CDR3 has 12 residues. The germline gives CDR1 SNHLY, CDR2 FYNNEI. The V and J ends lost 7 bases and 3 bases respectively, with 10 bases between them. The chain's CDR3 is CASNSGDYEQYF. The CDR3 nucleotides read TGTGCCAGCAATTCGGGGGACTACGAGCAGTACTTC.

This clonotype occurred a few times. This chain connects TRBV7-9 to TRBJ1-1; 8 bases fit TRBD1. This CDR3 is 14 amino acids long. V lost 8 bases, J lost 2 bases, and 7 bases stayed unmatched. Germline-derived CDR1 and CDR2 are SEHNR and FQNEAQ (reference sequence). CDR3: CASRYGTGNTEAFF. CDR3 coding DNA: TGTGCCAGCCGATATGGGACAGGTAACACTGAAGCTTTCTTT.

This clonotype was counted many times. The chain joins TRBV7-9 to TRBJ2-5, with a possible D match to TRBD2 (6 bases). CDR3 length: 15 residues. Germline values: CDR1 SEHNR, CDR2 FQNEAQ (reference sequence). The ends were cut back, 6 bases at V and 5 bases at J, with 19 bases in the middle. For the CDR3, the DNA is TGTGCCAGCAGTTTTCCGAGCCCGGCGGGGGAGACCCAGTACTTC. Translating gives CASSFPSPAGETQYF.

The V gene is TRBV29-1, the J gene TRBJ2-7, with TRBD2 matching 10 bases. The CDR3 totals 13 residues. V shed 8 bases, J shed 3 bases, and the junction held 7 bases outside the gene matches. Germline CDR1 SQVTM, CDR2 ANQGSEA. The CDR3 bases are TGCAGCAGTGGAAGCGGGAGGGTCTACGAGCAGTACTTC. Translated, it gives CSSGSGRVYEQYF.

The sample holds a few counts of this clonotype. This rearrangement joins TRBV12-3 or TRBV12-4 to TRBJ1-4, with 9 bases matching TRBD1. J gave up 8 bases and V 6 bases, and 7 bases lay outside the gene matches. The CDR3 sequence is 14 residues long. In DNA, the CDR3 is TGTGCCAGCAGCCTGACAGGGGGAGCGGAAAAACTGTTTTTT. Protein: CASSLTGGAEKLFF.

This chain joins TRBV6-1 and TRBJ1-1, with unresolved D. The germline gives CDR1 MNHNS, CDR2 SASEGT. With 5 bases removed from V and 5 bases from J, the gap between germline ends came to 15 bases. The CDR3 extends over 14 amino acids. The CDR3 DNA follows: TGTGCCAGCAGTTTCATGGACGGGAAGACTGAAGCTTTCTTT. Its translation is CASSFMDGKTEAFF.

This clonotype was detected ten times or more. The chain joins TRBV9 to TRBJ1-2; D is uncertain. Germline V lookup: CDR1 SGDLS, CDR2 YYNGEE. This CDR3 region has 15 residues. V was pared by 6 bases and J by 8 bases, with 23 bases between. CDR3 amino acids: CASTTGVSYPEGYTF. The DNA of the CDR3 is TGTGCCAGCACCACGGGTGTTAGTTACCCTGAAGGCTACACCTTC. Filled out from reference TRBV9 and TRBJ1-2, the complete variable domain reads DSGVTQTPKHLITATGQRVTLRCSPRSGDLSVYWYQQSLDQGLQFLIQYYNGEERAKGNILERFSAQQFPDLHSELNLSSLELGDSALYFCASTTGVSYPEGYTFGSGTRLTVV.

This chain uses TRBV28 with TRBJ1-5; D is unclear. The length of the CDR3 is 12 residues. Germline values: CDR1 MDHEN, CDR2 SYDVKM. Between the trimmed V and J ends, which lost 8 bases and 0 bases, there was a span of 5 bases. The CDR3 loop reads CASGRSNQPQHF. CDR3 in DNA: TGTGCCAGCGGCCGTAGCAATCAGCCCCAGCATTTT.

This clonotype was detected a few times. The V gene is TRBV6-5, the J gene TRBJ2-2; 7 bases agree with TRBD1. V lost 5 bases to trimming and J lost 2 bases; unmatched junction nucleotides: 8. The CDR3 spans 16 residues. CDR1 and CDR2 from the germline V gene are MNHEY and SVGAGI. The CDR3 nucleotides are TGTGCCAGCAGTCGGGTCGGACAGGCTAACACCGGGGAGCTGTTTTTT. Amino acids: CASSRVGQANTGELFF.

The chain uses TRBV12-3 or TRBV12-4 and TRBJ2-7; 9 bases map to TRBD2. The CDR3 extends over 14 amino acids. V shed 4 bases, J shed 2 bases, and the junction held 3 bases outside the gene matches. Written as DNA, the CDR3 is TGTGCCAGCAGTTCGGCGGGGGGGACCTACGAGCAGTACTTC. The encoded protein is CASSSAGGTYEQYF.

This clonotype appeared once. The chain is built from TRBV10-3 and TRBJ1-5, with TRBD1 matching 7 bases. CDR1 and CDR2 from the germline V gene are ENHRY and SYGVKD. V was clipped by 5 bases and J by 7 bases; unmatched bases: 11. The CDR3 totals 15 residues. The CDR3 bases are TGTGCCATCAGTCCTGCGACAGGGTTGATACAGCCCCAGCATTTT. Its translation is CAISPATGLIQPQHF.

This clonotype has at least ten counts. This rearrangement joins TRBV29-1 to TRBJ1-5, with D unclear. This CDR3 has 12 amino acids. V was pared by 4 bases and J by 3 bases, with 7 bases between. Germline loops: CDR1 SQVTM, CDR2 ANQGSEA. For the CDR3, the DNA is TGCAGCGTTGGGAAGGCCAATCAGCCCCAGCATTTT. Translation: CSVGKANQPQHF.

This clonotype has a handful of counts. The chain recombines TRBV15 with TRBJ2-7, with a possible D match to TRBD2 (6 bases). Trimming shortened V by 0 bases and J by 3 bases, and 9 bases separated the two germline ends. Germline V gene data show CDR1 as LNHNV and CDR2 as YYDKDF (reference sequence). This CDR3 contains 14 residues. The CDR3: CATSREGDFYEQYF. DNA for the CDR3: TGTGCCACCAGCAGAGAAGGGGACTTCTACGAGCAGTACTTC. Combining the CDR3 with reference TRBV15 and TRBJ2-7 gives the whole variable domain DAMVIQNPRYQVTQFGKPVTLSCSQTLNHNVMYWYQQKSSQAPKLLFHYYDKDFNNEADTPDNFQSRRPNTSFCFLDIRSPGLGDTAMYLCATSREGDFYEQYFGPGTRLTVT.

The rearrangement uses TRBV7-2 and TRBJ2-7; D not certain. With 6 bases removed from V and 4 bases from J, the gap between germline ends came to 10 bases. Germline V gives CDR1 SGHTA, CDR2 FQGNSA. This CDR3 comprises 12 residues. CDR3 in DNA: TGTGCCAGCAGTGCCGGACGATACGAGCAGTACTTC. It translates to CASSAGRYEQYF.

This clonotype was counted at least ten times. Here the CDR3 DNA reads TGTGCCAGCAGCTCGAACCAAGACAGATCTAACTATGGCTACACCTTC. It specifies CASSSNQDRSNYGYTF. The V call is TRBV5-5, the J call TRBJ1-2, with a possible D match to TRBD1 (5 bases). The CDR3 sequence is 16 residues long. Germline V gene data show CDR1 as SGHKS and CDR2 as YYEKEE (reference sequence). The ends were cut back, 3 bases at V and 0 bases at J, with 15 bases in the middle. The entire variable domain, with the rest obtained from reference TRBV5-5 and TRBJ1-2, is as follows: DAGVTQSPTHLIKTRGQQVTLRCSPISGHKSVSWYQQVLGQGPQFIFQYYEKEERGRGNFPDRFSARQFPNYSSELNVNALLLGDSALYLCASSSNQDRSNYGYTFGSGTRLTVV.

This clonotype was seen only a few times. The gene calls are TRBV7-9 and TRBJ2-7; perhaps TRBD2 as D (6 bases). The CDR3 loop spans 13 amino acids. V gave up 5 bases and J gave up 6 bases, with 14 bases separating them. Germline CDR1 SEHNR, CDR2 FQNEAQ (reference sequence). CDR3 sequence (DNA): TGTGCCAGCAGCCGTCAGGGAGGCGGCGAGCAGTACTTC. Protein sequence: CASSRQGGGEQYF.

The chain joins TRBV29-1 to TRBJ1-2, with D possibly being TRBD1 (5 bases). CDR3 length equals 13 residues. V was shortened by 6 bases and J by 4 bases, with 15 bases between the two germline ends. Per germline, CDR1 SQVTM and CDR2 ANQGSEA. CDR3 in amino acids: CSVLQDYLYGYTF. The CDR3 DNA follows: TGCAGCGTGCTACAGGATTATCTCTATGGCTACACCTTC.

The rearrangement joins TRBV10-3 to TRBJ1-2; D is perhaps TRBD1 (6 bases). Trimming left V 4 bases short and J 4 bases short, with 10 bases between. Germline V lookup: CDR1 ENHRY, CDR2 SYGVKD. This CDR3 spans 13 amino acids. The CDR3 is CAISGSDSYGYTF. The DNA for the CDR3 is TGTGCCATCAGTGGATCGGACAGCTATGGCTACACCTTC.

This clonotype was recorded a few times. The CDR3 reads CASSYRGRDSPLHF. CDR3 nucleotides: TGTGCCAGCAGCTACCGGGGCAGGGATTCACCCCTCCACTTT. The rearrangement joins TRBV11-2 to TRBJ1-6; D might be TRBD1 (5 bases). CDR3 length equals 14 residues. V lost 4 bases, J lost 8 bases, and 12 bases lay in between. In germline, CDR1 is SGHAT, CDR2 FQNNGV.